The 28 T cell receptor beta chains below all came from one sample that was sequenced in a study of CD8 T cells in ankylosing spondylitis. Whole-study results and caveats: Ankylosing spondylitis blood appeared to carry a characteristic TCR beta motif of seven to nine highly homologous variants.

TCRdb re-analysed the 5' RACE reads in MiXCR, keeping a single row per CDR3 protein. This table has about 450,000 distinct CDR3 sequences, 25% to 30% appearing once. Their target antigens are unknown. Material: blood, either unsorted or a sorted T cell fraction (not recorded which). These receptors all stem from a male donor with ankylosing spondylitis.

This sequence joins TRBV29-1 and TRBJ1-2; tentative D call: TRBD1 (6 bases). The CDR3 is 11 amino acids. V was trimmed by 7 bases and J by 6 bases, leaving 12 bases between them. The germline gives CDR1 SQVTM, CDR2 ANQGSEA. The CDR3 reads CSAQGTHGYTF. For the CDR3, the DNA is TGCAGCGCCCAGGGGACCCATGGCTACACCTTC.

The sample holds one count of this clonotype. V is TRBV14 and J is TRBJ2-1; D is perhaps TRBD2 (6 bases). The V gene lost 3 bases and the J gene lost 3 bases, with 15 bases spanning the gap. CDR3 length equals 16 residues. Germline V lookup: CDR1 SGHDN, CDR2 FVKESK. CDR3 in amino acids: CASSQAPGTDYNEQFF. The CDR3 DNA follows: TGTGCCAGCAGCCAGGCCCCCGGGACTGACTACAATGAGCAGTTCTTC.

The chain combines TRBV6-1 with TRBJ2-7; perhaps D is TRBD1 or TRBD2 (5 bases each). Germline V gene data show CDR1 as MNHNS and CDR2 as SASEGT. V was shortened by 1 base and J by 2 bases, with 6 bases between the two germline ends. This CDR3 has 13 residues. As DNA, the CDR3 is TGTGCCAGCAGTGAAGGGGGGACCTACGAGCAGTACGTC. This sequence encodes CASSEGGTYEQYV.

This clonotype was recorded a few times. This chain uses TRBV7-2 with TRBJ2-3; D ambiguous. The CDR3 is 15 amino acids. The germline gives CDR1 SGHTA, CDR2 FQGNSA. V lost 5 bases, J lost 2 bases, and 14 bases lay in between. CDR3 DNA: TGTGCCAGCAGCCCCCGGACGGCAACCACAGATACGCAGTATTTT. Its translation: CASSPRTATTDTQYF.

This clonotype was detected a few times. This chain connects TRBV14 to TRBJ2-7; 10 bases are shared with TRBD1. Trimming removed 1 base from V and 4 bases from J; junction bases left unmatched: 7. The CDR3 is 16 residues long. Germline CDR1 and CDR2: SGHDN and FVKESK. The CDR3 region is CASSQALGQGRYEQYF. In DNA, the CDR3 is TGTGCCAGCAGCCAAGCCTTGGGACAGGGGAGGTACGAGCAGTACTTC. Variable domain in full (rest from reference TRBV14 and TRBJ2-7): EAGVTQFPSHSVIEKGQTVTLRCDPISGHDNLYWYRRVMGKEIKFLLHFVKESKQDESGMPNNRFLAERTGGTYSTLKVQPAELEDSGVYFCASSQALGQGRYEQYFGPGTRLTVT.

V is TRBV18 and J is TRBJ1-6, with 7 nucleotides matching TRBD1. CDR3 length: 14 amino acids. Germline CDR1 KGHSH, CDR2 LQKENI. V gave up 8 bases and J gave up 6 bases; unmatched junction bases: 7. The CDR3 sequence: CASAAGTANSPLHF. The DNA for the CDR3 is TGTGCCAGCGCCGCCGGGACAGCTAATTCACCCCTCCACTTT.

This clonotype was seen a few times. This chain joins TRBV29-1 and TRBJ1-5; D uncertain. The CDR3 extends over 13 amino acids. The germline CDR1 and CDR2 sequences are SQVTM and ANQGSEA. The germline V and J ends were trimmed by 4 bases and 7 bases, with 14 bases remaining between them. Here the CDR3 reads CSVGAGFGQPQHF. In DNA, the CDR3 is TGCAGCGTTGGAGCGGGGTTCGGCCAGCCCCAGCATTTT.

This chain joins TRBV27 and TRBJ2-3; tentatively, D is TRBD2 (5 bases). This CDR3 spans 15 amino acids. V lost 2 bases and J lost 3, with 12 bases in between. Germline CDR1 reads MNHEY; CDR2 reads SMNVEV (reference sequence). In DNA form, the CDR3 reads TGTGCCAGCAGTTTAGCTAGCCACCTTACAGATACGCAGTATTTT. This translates into CASSLASHLTDTQYF.

This clonotype has more than one count but fewer than ten. The V gene is TRBV20-1, the J gene TRBJ2-6; unclear D gene. This CDR3 spans 13 amino acids. Germline loops: CDR1 DFQATT, CDR2 SNEGSKA (reference sequence). The V gene lost 5 bases and the J gene lost 2 bases, with 7 bases spanning the gap. CDR3 in amino acids: CSADKPGANVLTF. In DNA, the CDR3 is TGCAGTGCTGACAAACCTGGGGCCAACGTCCTGACTTTC.

This clonotype was observed a handful of times. The J gene is TRBJ2-7, the V gene TRBV11-2, with TRBD1 matching 7 bases. Germline loops: CDR1 SGHAT, CDR2 FQNNGV. This CDR3 has 15 amino acids. V shed 1 base and J 3 bases; nucleotides not matched to a gene: 6. The CDR3 nucleotides read TGTGCCAGCAGCTTAGGGAAAGGACAGGACTACGAGCAGTACGTC. It yields the protein CASSLGKGQDYEQYV.

The table lists this clonotype with a few counts. The chain links TRBV5-1 to TRBJ2-7; D perhaps matches TRBD2 (5 bases). The CDR3 has 13 amino acids. The V gene lost 0 bases and the J gene lost 5 bases, with 9 bases spanning the gap. Germline lookup yields CDR1 SGHRS and CDR2 YFSETQ. CDR3 sequence (DNA): TGCGCCAGCAGCTTGGTCCCCGGGGACGAGCAGTACTTC. Translating it yields CASSLVPGDEQYF.

The sample holds a few counts of this clonotype. The rearrangement joins TRBV3-1 to TRBJ2-2, with D perhaps TRBD2 (6 bases). Per the germline V gene, CDR1 is LGHDT and CDR2 is YNNKEL (reference sequence). V shed 0 bases and J shed 1 base, with 15 bases lying between them. There are 18 residues in the CDR3. Here the CDR3 reads CASSQELGRMWNTGELFF. DNA of the CDR3: TGTGCCAGCAGCCAAGAGCTGGGGAGGATGTGGAACACCGGGGAGCTGTTTTTT.

This clonotype was seen a handful of times. The genes are TRBV7-9 and TRBJ2-2; possibly TRBD2 for D (6 bases). Germline-derived CDR1 and CDR2 are SEHNR and FQNEAQ (reference sequence). The CDR3 runs to 17 residues. V shed 5 bases and J shed 1 base, with 17 bases lying between them. This CDR3 is CASSPIPSVENTGELFF. The CDR3 bases are TGTGCCAGCAGCCCGATCCCTAGCGTCGAGAACACCGGGGAGCTGTTTTTT.

This clonotype was picked up a small number of times. The chain joins TRBV7-2 to TRBJ2-7; 7 bases fit TRBD2. The germline CDR1 and CDR2 sequences are SGHTA and FQGNSA. V lost 2 bases to trimming and J lost 2 bases; unmatched junction nucleotides: 9. The CDR3 contains 16 residues. CDR3 DNA: TGTGCCAGCAGCTTAAATGGGGGAGGGTGGGCCTACGAGCAGTACTTC. Its translation is CASSLNGGGWAYEQYF.

The chain employs TRBV12-3 or TRBV12-4 and TRBJ2-1; the match to TRBD1 covers 8 bases. J lost 7 bases, V lost 5 bases, and 4 bases had no gene match. The CDR3 totals 13 residues. Here the CDR3 DNA reads TGTGCCAGCAGTCGGACAGGGATTAATGAGCAGTTCTTC. Amino acid sequence: CASSRTGINEQFF.

DNA for the CDR3: TGTGCCAGCTCGCTCGGACAGGAAGCGTCACCCCTCCACTTT. Residues: CASSLGQEASPLHF. This chain links TRBV18 with TRBJ1-6; 7 positions match TRBD1. The CDR3 totals 14 residues. Germline assignment: CDR1 KGHSH and CDR2 LQKENI. Trimming cost V 6 bases and J 10 bases; bases outside gene matches: 9.

There are a few counts of this clonotype. J is TRBJ2-2 and V is TRBV6-2 or TRBV6-3, with 11 bases lining up with TRBD2. J lost 7 bases, V lost 5 bases, and 9 bases had no gene match. Germline CDR1 is MNHEY and CDR2 is SVGEGT. CDR3 length: 16 residues. The CDR3, as DNA: TGTGCCAGCAGTCAAAATAGCGGGAGGGCCGGCGGGGAGCTGTTTTTT. It yields the protein CASSQNSGRAGGELFF.

This clonotype has a handful of counts. The chain joins TRBV9 to TRBJ2-1; D might be TRBD2 (6 bases). Per the germline V gene, CDR1 is SGDLS and CDR2 is YYNGEE. The CDR3 is 15 amino acids. The ends were cut back, 0 bases at V and 1 base at J, with 8 bases in the middle. This CDR3 is CASSVALASYNEQFF. The CDR3 nucleotides read TGTGCCAGCAGCGTAGCCCTAGCGTCCTACAATGAGCAGTTCTTC.

The chain uses TRBV2 and TRBJ2-3; 10 bases agree with TRBD2. The germline CDR1 and CDR2 sequences are SNHLY and FYNNEI. The trim removed 7 bases at V and 3 bases at J, leaving 7 bases unmatched. This CDR3 region has 15 residues. The CDR3 protein is CASTRTSGNTDTQYF. DNA for the CDR3: TGTGCCAGCACGAGGACTAGCGGCAATACAGATACGCAGTATTTT.

This clonotype was seen only a few times. The V call is TRBV11-2, the J call TRBJ2-3, with unresolved D. The CDR3 has 12 residues. Trimming pared 4 bases from V and 5 bases from J, leaving 7 bases between. CDR1 is SGHAT and CDR2 is FQNNGV in the germline V gene. Written as DNA, the CDR3 is TGTGCCAGCAGCTCAGGCAGAGATACGCAGTATTTT. The encoded protein is CASSSGRDTQYF.

A few counts support this clonotype. This sequence joins TRBV5-1 and TRBJ2-1; TRBD2 matches at 9 bases. The CDR3 contains 18 residues. The V and J ends lost 0 bases and 7 bases, in that order; junction bases with no gene match: 14. The germline V gene has CDR1 SGHRS and CDR2 YFSETQ. This CDR3 reads CASSLEWREGPRRNEQFF. The CDR3 DNA reads as TGCGCCAGCAGCTTGGAATGGCGGGAGGGCCCTCGTCGAAATGAGCAGTTCTTC. The whole variable domain, filled in from reference TRBV5-1 and TRBJ2-1, reads KAGVTQTPRYLIKTRGQQVTLSCSPISGHRSVSWYQQTPGQGLQFLFEYFSETQRNKGNFPGRFSGRQFSNSRSEMNVSTLELGDSALYLCASSLEWREGPRRNEQFFGPGTRLTVL.

The rearrangement uses TRBV7-9 and TRBJ1-1; no reliable D call. CDR3 size: 14 residues. Per germline, CDR1 SEHNR and CDR2 FQNEAQ (reference sequence). Trimming took off 3 bases at V and 4 bases at J, with 12 bases between the two ends. The CDR3: CASSFWKKGTEAFF. DNA for the CDR3: TGTGCCAGCAGCTTTTGGAAGAAGGGCACTGAAGCTTTCTTT.

This clonotype appeared a few times. The gene calls are TRBV3-1 and TRBJ1-1, with D unresolved. Trimming cost V 4 bases and J 7 bases, with 13 bases left between them. This CDR3 region has 13 residues. Looked up from germline, CDR1 is LGHDT and CDR2 is YNNKEL (reference sequence). The CDR3 spells CASSLQLVSEAFF. CDR3 nucleotides: TGTGCCAGCAGCCTACAACTTGTCAGTGAAGCTTTCTTT.

The rearrangement links TRBV20-1 to TRBJ1-1; D gene unclear. Trimming removed 2 bases at V and 11 bases at J, with 15 bases between. CDR3 length: 12 residues. Germline V lookup: CDR1 DFQATT, CDR2 SNEGSKA (reference sequence). Here the CDR3 reads CSARSSGLGAFF. The CDR3 DNA is TGCAGTGCTAGATCCTCCGGGCTCGGGGCTTTCTTT.

The chain links TRBV4-2 to TRBJ2-1; D is ambiguous. Trimming left V 0 bases short and J 0 bases short, with 6 bases between. This CDR3 has 15 amino acids. Per germline, CDR1 LGHNA and CDR2 YNFKEQ. CDR3 sequence reads: CASSQEGNSYNEQFF. The CDR3 nucleotides read TGTGCCAGCAGCCAAGAGGGAAACTCCTACAATGAGCAGTTCTTC.

The genes are TRBV7-2 and TRBJ2-1, with 13 bases identical to TRBD2. The CDR3 loop spans 16 amino acids. The trim removed 4 bases at V and 5 bases at J, leaving 5 bases unmatched. The germline CDR1 and CDR2 sequences are SGHTA and FQGNSA. The CDR3 bases are TGTGCCAGCAGCTCACGGGGGACTAGCGGGAACAATGAGCAGTTCTTC. This sequence encodes CASSSRGTSGNNEQFF. The variable domain in full, with the rest retrieved from reference TRBV7-2 and TRBJ2-1, is GAGVSQSPSNKVTEKGKDVELRCDPISGHTALYWYRQSLGQGLEFLIYFQGNSAPDKSGLPSDRFSAERTGGSVSTLTIQRTQQEDSAVYLCASSSRGTSGNNEQFFGPGTRLTVL.

This clonotype was counted a few times. The rearrangement uses TRBV7-2 and TRBJ1-1; no clear D. CDR3 length: 14 amino acids. V dropped 1 base and J dropped 1 base, with 7 bases sitting between them. The germline CDR1 and CDR2 sequences are SGHTA and FQGNSA. DNA of the CDR3: TGTGCCAGCAGCTTAGACACACGGAACACTGAAGCTTTCTTT. This sequence encodes CASSLDTRNTEAFF.

The V and J genes are TRBV20-1 and TRBJ2-1, with TRBD2 matching over 11 bases. There are 15 residues in the CDR3. CDR1 and CDR2 from the germline V gene are DFQATT and SNEGSKA (reference sequence). Trimming removed 6 bases from V and 10 bases from J; junction bases left unmatched: 14. DNA for the CDR3: TGCAGTGCGATATCCGGGACTAGCGGATTTGAGGAGCAGTTCTTC. Its translation is CSAISGTSGFEEQFF.